This T cell receptor beta chain was sequenced during a study of T cell repertoires in cytomegalovirus infection. Study-wide context: CMV infection and matching HLA type were both indicated by public TCR beta signatures.

There are 14 residues in the CDR3. V dropped 1 base and J dropped 3 bases, with 8 bases sitting between them. The germline CDR1 and CDR2 sequences are SGHNT and YYREEE (reference sequence). TCRdb itself ran the reads through MiXCR, one entry per CDR3 protein. The sample carries approximately 490,000 distinct CDR3 sequences, 11% recorded once. About this clonotype itself: The antigen remains undetermined.

Study-wide results and limits: In two of eight donors, the top clonotype was HLA-C-restricted CMV-specific. Accumulated public TCR beta family frequency recognized individuals carrying CMV together with the relevant HLA.

The chain recombines TRBV5-4 with TRBJ1-5; D not certain. The TCR comes from a human donor in good health (CMV status not recorded). Some clones in this sample may be carry-over from other donors' samples. The specimen sequenced was PBMCs. The CDR3 bases are TGTGCCAGCAGCTTGAACGGGAACAATCAGCCCCAGCATTTT. It translates to CASSLNGNNQPQHF.